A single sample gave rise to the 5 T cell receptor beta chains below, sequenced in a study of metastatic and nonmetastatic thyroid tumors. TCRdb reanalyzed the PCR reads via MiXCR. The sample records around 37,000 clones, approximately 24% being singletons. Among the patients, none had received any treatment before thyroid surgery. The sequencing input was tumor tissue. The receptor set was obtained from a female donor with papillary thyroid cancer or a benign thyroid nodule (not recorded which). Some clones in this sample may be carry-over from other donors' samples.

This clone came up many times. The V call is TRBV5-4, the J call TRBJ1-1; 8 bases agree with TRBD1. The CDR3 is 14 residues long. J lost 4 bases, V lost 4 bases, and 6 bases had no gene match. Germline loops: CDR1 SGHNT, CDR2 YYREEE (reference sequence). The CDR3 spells CASSPDRGSTEAFF. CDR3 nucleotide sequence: TGTGCCAGCAGCCCCGACAGGGGTAGCACTGAAGCTTTCTTT.

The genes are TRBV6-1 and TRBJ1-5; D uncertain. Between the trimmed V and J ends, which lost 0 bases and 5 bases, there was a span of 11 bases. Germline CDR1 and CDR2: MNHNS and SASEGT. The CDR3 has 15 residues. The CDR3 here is CASSEARQDYQPQHF. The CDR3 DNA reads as TGTGCCAGCAGTGAAGCTAGGCAGGATTATCAGCCCCAGCATTTT.

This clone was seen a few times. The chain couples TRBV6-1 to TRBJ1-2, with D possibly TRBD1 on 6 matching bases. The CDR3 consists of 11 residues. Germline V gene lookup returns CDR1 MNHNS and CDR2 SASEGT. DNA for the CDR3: TGTGCAAATACCCCAGGGGCCGGCTACACCTTC. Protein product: CANTPGAGYTF.

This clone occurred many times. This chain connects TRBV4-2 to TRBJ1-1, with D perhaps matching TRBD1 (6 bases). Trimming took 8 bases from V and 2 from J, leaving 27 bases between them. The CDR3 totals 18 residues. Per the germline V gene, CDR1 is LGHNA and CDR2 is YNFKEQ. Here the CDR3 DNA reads TGTGCCAGCTCTGGGGACTCGGTTCAGGGGTATGGTAACACTGAAGCTTTCTTT. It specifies CASSGDSVQGYGNTEAFF.

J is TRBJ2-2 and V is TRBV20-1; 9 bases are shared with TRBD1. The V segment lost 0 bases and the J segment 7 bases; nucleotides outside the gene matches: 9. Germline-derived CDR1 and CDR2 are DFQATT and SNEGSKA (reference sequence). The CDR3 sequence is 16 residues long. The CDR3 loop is CSARDLGTGYSGELFF. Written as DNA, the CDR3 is TGCAGTGCTAGAGACCTAGGGACAGGGTACAGCGGGGAGCTGTTTTTT.